The 9 T cell receptor beta chains given below trace back to one sample, sequenced in a study of blood T cell repertoires in COVID-19 (dated by TCRdb to the early 2020s). Receptor amplification or capture employed the immunoSEQ multiplex PCR assay. The table was pulled from immuneACCESS by TCRdb, which kept in-frame rearrangements only. Such tables lose some clones; where checked, under half of the loss comes from unresolved V genes, and the rest has no known cause. In all, the sample holds under 450,000 clones, and around 83% of those were seen once. About 4.9% of the sample comes from the top ten. The sample consisted of PBMCs or T cells enriched from blood (not recorded which). These receptors came from a woman between 50 and 59 years old who had recovered from COVID-19.

The rearrangement links TRBV27 to TRBJ2-1, with D unresolved. The CDR3 is 15 amino acids. The germline V and J ends were trimmed by 2 bases and 4 bases, with 12 bases remaining between them. CDR1 is MNHEY, CDR2 SMNVEV, per germline (reference sequence). The CDR3 DNA reads TGTGCCAGCAGTTTACAACCGGAACTATACAATGAGCAGTTCTTC. This gives the protein CASSLQPELYNEQFF.

This clone came up a few times. The chain combines TRBV9 with TRBJ1-3, with a possible D match to TRBD1 (6 bases). The germline V gene encodes CDR1 SGDLS and CDR2 YYNGEE. V lost 3 bases and J 4 bases, leaving 17 bases between the germline ends. The CDR3 totals 16 residues. The CDR3 loop reads CASSATLQGVGNTIYF. The CDR3 DNA sequence: TGTGCCAGCAGCGCCACCCTACAGGGCGTGGGAAACACCATATATTTT.

The rearrangement uses TRBV27 and TRBJ1-6, with 9 bases matching TRBD1. The CDR3 has 15 residues. CDR1 and CDR2 from the germline V gene are MNHEY and SMNVEV (reference sequence). J lost 8 bases, V lost 6 bases, and 8 bases had no gene match. CDR3 residues: CASRQTGTGYSPLHF. Written as DNA, the CDR3 is TGTGCCAGCAGACAAACCGGGACAGGGTATTCACCCCTCCACTTT.

The CDR3 nucleotides read TGCGCCAGCAGCTCCGGAGGGCAGGGGAACACTGAAGCTTTCTTT. Protein: CASSSGGQGNTEAFF. V and J are TRBV5-1 and TRBJ1-1, with D possibly being TRBD1 (5 bases). This CDR3 is built from 15 residues. Per the germline V gene, CDR1 is SGHRS and CDR2 is YFSETQ. V lost 3 bases and J 1 base, leaving 13 bases between the germline ends.

This clone appeared a single time. The rearrangement joins TRBV11-3 to TRBJ2-1; 8 bases line up with TRBD2. Per the germline V gene, CDR1 is SGHNT and CDR2 is YENEEA. The V gene end was trimmed by 6 bases and the J gene end by 1 base; junction bases not matched to a gene: 5. The length of the CDR3 is 15 residues. CDR3 coding DNA: TGTGCCAGCAGTCGGGAGGGCGGGTCCTACAATGAGCAGTTCTTC. It is translated as CASSREGGSYNEQFF.

In DNA form, the CDR3 reads TGTGCCAGCAGCCCGGGGACAGGGAGCCCCTACGAGCAGTACTTC. This translates into CASSPGTGSPYEQYF. The chain uses TRBV11-2 and TRBJ2-7, with TRBD1 matching over 9 bases. J gave up 2 bases and V 5 bases, and 7 bases lay outside the gene matches. Germline assignment: CDR1 SGHAT and CDR2 FQNNGV. The CDR3 has 15 amino acids.

J is TRBJ1-1 and V is TRBV5-6, with TRBD1 identical over 7 bases. The V gene's germline CDR1 is SGHDT and CDR2 YYEEEE. The CDR3 consists of 16 residues. Unmatched junction bases numbered 17, after V lost 3 bases and J lost 9 bases. CDR3 loop: CASSWDRTGPQDKAFF. The DNA for the CDR3 is TGTGCCAGCAGCTGGGACCGGACAGGCCCCCAGGATAAAGCTTTCTTT.

The rearrangement uses TRBV2 and TRBJ2-7, with TRBD1 matching 9 bases. CDR1 SNHLY and CDR2 FYNNEI come from the germline V gene. The CDR3 covers 15 residues. Trimming removed 1 base from V and 6 bases from J; junction bases left unmatched: 7. CDR3 protein: CASSEVGTGFVEQYF. CDR3 DNA sequence: TGTGCCAGCAGTGAAGTCGGGACAGGGTTCGTCGAGCAGTACTTC.

The chain is built from TRBV6-5 and TRBJ2-1; 12 bases line up with TRBD1. Germline V gene sequence: CDR1 MNHEY, CDR2 SVGAGI. With 10 bases clipped from V and 9 bases from J, the junction kept 10 bases outside the gene matches. This CDR3 comprises 14 residues. The CDR3 spells CATTTGTGGVEQFF. The CDR3 region has the DNA TGTGCCACCACTACGGGGACAGGGGGCGTTGAGCAGTTCTTC.